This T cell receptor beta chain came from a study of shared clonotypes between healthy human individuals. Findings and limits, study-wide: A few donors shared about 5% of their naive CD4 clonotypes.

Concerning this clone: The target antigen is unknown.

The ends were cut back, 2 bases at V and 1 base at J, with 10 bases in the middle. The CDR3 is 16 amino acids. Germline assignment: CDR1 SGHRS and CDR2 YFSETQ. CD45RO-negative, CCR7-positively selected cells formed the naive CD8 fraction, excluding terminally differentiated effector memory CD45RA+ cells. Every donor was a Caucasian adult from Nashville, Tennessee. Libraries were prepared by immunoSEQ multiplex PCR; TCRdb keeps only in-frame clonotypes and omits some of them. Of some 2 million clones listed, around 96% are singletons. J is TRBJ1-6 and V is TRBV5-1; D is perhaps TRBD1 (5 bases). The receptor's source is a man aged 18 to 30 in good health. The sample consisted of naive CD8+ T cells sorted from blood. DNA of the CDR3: TGCGCCAGCAGCTTAAGGGGAATGTCCTATAATTCACCCCTCCACTTT. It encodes CASSLRGMSYNSPLHF.